One T cell receptor (beta chain) is described in this entry. This clone was detected only a few times. Its antigen remains unidentified. One base away there is no much larger clone; base qualities are not given. Before TCR sequencing, CD3+CD8+ T cells were sorted from fresh PBMCs. After extraction using the QIAamp DNA Blood Mini Kit, genomic DNA was sent off for immunoSEQ repertoire analysis. CDR3 regions were amplified by multiplex PCR from a standard quantity of genomic DNA template. An Illumina platform was used to sequence the PCR products. The original pipeline was this. Sequences were aligned to a reference, with V, D and J gene definitions taken from IMGT. To eliminate PCR and sequencing errors, a nearest-neighbor clustering algorithm combined closely related sequences. V, D and J usage was examined in productive unique and total sequences using ImmunoSEQ Analyzer tools along with R version 3.6.1. TCRdb took this table from immuneACCESS and kept in-frame rearrangements with V and J called. Such tables lack part of the clones; where checked against another copy, unresolved V genes explain under half of the gap, and the rest is unexplained. V and J calls and clone size are given by that table; D and trimming were obtained from the DNA. The table for this sample lists 3,400 or so clones; approximately 90% of them were counted only once. The biggest ten clones account for 9.5% to 15% of the sample.

These data are taken from a study of immunodeficiency (dated by TCRdb to between 2018 and 2020). For the wider study: Repertoire analysis was done to look for VDJ recombination defects and oligoclonality.

What the study reported, not specific to this receptor: Restricted TRB V-J pairing and lower productive entropy were observed in patient CD8+ T cells compared with control CD8+ T cells. Based on top-100 and total clonotype frequencies, severe oligoclonality was found in patient CD8+ T cells but not in patient CD4+ T cells. In entropy comparisons, n=3 (open circles) was shown for patients versus healthy controls, and a thymic development effect was only suggested as possible.

At the junction V is shortened by 5 bases and J by 9 bases, with 14 bases in between. Inclusive of the bounding cysteine and phenylalanine, the CDR3 is 14 residues long. Kept here is only the CDR3 DNA, which spans 42 bases and is read in frame from base 1. The CDR1 and CDR2 encoded by the germline V gene are SNHLY and FYNNEI. In this chain, TRBV2 is recombined with TRBJ1-6, with no reliable assignment of the D segment. Sample: CD8+ T cells from blood. The TCR comes from a human donor in good health. The sequence in DNA is TGTGCCAGCAGTCCCTTTAAGTTCAGTTCACCCCTCCACTTT. It codes for CASSPFKFSSPLHF. Supplemented by the reference TRBV2 and TRBJ1-6 proteins around the CDR3, the complete variable domain is EPEVTQTPSHQVTQMGQEVILRCVPISNHLYFYWYRQILGQKVEFLVSFYNNEISEKSEIFDDQFSVERPDGSNFTLKIRSTKLEDSAMYFCASSPFKFSSPLHFGNGTRLTVT.